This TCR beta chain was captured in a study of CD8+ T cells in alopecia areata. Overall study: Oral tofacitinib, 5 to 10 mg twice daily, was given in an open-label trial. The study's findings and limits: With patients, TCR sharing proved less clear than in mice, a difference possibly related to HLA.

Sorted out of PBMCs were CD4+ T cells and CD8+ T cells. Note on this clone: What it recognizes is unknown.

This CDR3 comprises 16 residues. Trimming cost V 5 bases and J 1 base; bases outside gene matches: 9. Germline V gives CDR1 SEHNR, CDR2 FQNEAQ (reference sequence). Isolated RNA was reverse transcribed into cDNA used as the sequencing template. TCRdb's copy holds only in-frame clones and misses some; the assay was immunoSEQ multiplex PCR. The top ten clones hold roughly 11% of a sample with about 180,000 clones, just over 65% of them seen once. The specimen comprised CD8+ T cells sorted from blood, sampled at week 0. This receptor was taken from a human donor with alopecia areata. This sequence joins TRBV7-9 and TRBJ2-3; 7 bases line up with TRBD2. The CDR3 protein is CASSPPPTSGTDTQYF. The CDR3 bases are TGTGCCAGCAGCCCGCCTCCCACTAGCGGCACAGATACGCAGTATTTT. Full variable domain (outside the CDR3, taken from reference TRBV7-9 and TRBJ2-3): DTGVSQNPRHKITKRGQNVTFRCDPISEHNRLYWYRQTLGQGPEFLTYFQNEAQLEKSRLLSDRFSAERPKGSFSTLEIQRTEQGDSAMYLCASSPPPTSGTDTQYFGPGTRLTVL.